This note documents a single T cell receptor beta chain sequence. The target antigen is unknown. This record comes from a study of vaccination effects on CD4 cells after COVID-19. Study details: A median of 72 days separated the second dose and sampling. Study-level results: Marked clonal contraction of both clone types appeared late after vaccination. There were few convalescent patients in the study and no early post-infection timepoints.

This CDR3 comprises 13 residues. CDR1 and CDR2 (germline): LNHDA, SQIVND (reference sequence). Trimming took 3 bases from V and 7 from J, leaving 10 bases between them. The culture ran for approximately 10 days, and then CD4+ T cells were isolated. Their SARS-CoV-2 infection, verified by PCR, occurred between March and December 2020. Two doses of either BNT162b2 or mRNA-1273 were given to each participant. A half-volume exchange with IL-2 medium occurred on days 3 and 7. Only in-frame clones appear in the TCRdb table, and some are missing; sequencing was by immunoSEQ multiplex PCR. Of tens of thousands of clones in the sample, about 76% are singletons; the top ten hold approximately 5.1%.

This specimen was CD4+ T cells from PBMCs cultured without peptide, taken after COVID-19 vaccination. J is TRBJ1-5 and V is TRBV19; no firm D call. This TCR came from a human donor who had a prior SARS-CoV-2 infection. CDR3 nucleotide sequence: TGTGCCAGTAGTATGGATTTCATCCAGCCCCAGCATTTT. Translated, it gives CASSMDFIQPQHF.